This T cell receptor (beta chain) was profiled in a study of blood T cell repertoires in COVID-19. Study summary: Whether acute or convalescent, the COVID-19 samples came from the United States, Italy and Spain.

In the source study's methods: Reference gene primer amplification gave nucleated cell count estimates. Libraries were prepared by immunoSEQ multiplex PCR; TCRdb keeps only in-frame clonotypes and omits some of them. D and trimming were read from the DNA, whereas the V and J calls and clone size are those reported in that table. The sample carries about 40,000 clones, around 85% recorded once. The CDR3 runs to 15 residues. CDR1 is MDHEN and CDR2 is SYDVKM in the germline V gene. After removal of 2 bases from V and 6 bases from J, the junction contained 5 bases not matched to a gene. This TCR was sampled from a woman aged 60-75 years with acute or convalescent COVID-19. The sequenced material came from peripheral blood. The genes are TRBV28 and TRBJ1-5, with 9 bases fitting TRBD1. The CDR3 DNA sequence: TGTGCCAGCAGTTTAGAGGGGACAGGGTTTCAGCCCCAGCATTTT. This translates into CASSLEGTGFQPQHF.